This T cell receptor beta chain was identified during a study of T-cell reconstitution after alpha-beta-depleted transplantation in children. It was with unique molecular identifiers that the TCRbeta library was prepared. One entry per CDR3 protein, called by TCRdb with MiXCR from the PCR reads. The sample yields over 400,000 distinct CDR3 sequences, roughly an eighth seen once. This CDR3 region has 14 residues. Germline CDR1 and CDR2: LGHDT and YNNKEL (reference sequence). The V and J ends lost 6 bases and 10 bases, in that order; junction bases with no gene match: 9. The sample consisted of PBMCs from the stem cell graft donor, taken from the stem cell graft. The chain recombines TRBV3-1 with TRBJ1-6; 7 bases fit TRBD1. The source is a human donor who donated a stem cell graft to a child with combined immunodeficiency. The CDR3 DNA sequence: TGTGCCAGCAGAGCCCAGGGGGGGCACTCACCCCTCCACTTT. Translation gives CASRAQGGHSPLHF.